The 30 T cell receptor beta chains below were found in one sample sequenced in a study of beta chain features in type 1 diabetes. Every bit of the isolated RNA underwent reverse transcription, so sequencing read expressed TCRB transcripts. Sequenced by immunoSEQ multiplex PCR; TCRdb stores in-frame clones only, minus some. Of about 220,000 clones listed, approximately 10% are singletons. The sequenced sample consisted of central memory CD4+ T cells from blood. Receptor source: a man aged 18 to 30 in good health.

CDR3 sequence: CASSTDWQPQHF. The DNA of the CDR3 is TGTGCCAGCAGCACAGACTGGCAGCCCCAGCATTTT. The chain is built from TRBV7-9 and TRBJ1-5, with D hard to call. In germline, CDR1 is SEHNR, CDR2 FQNEAQ (reference sequence). Trimming removed 5 bases at V and 7 bases at J, with 9 bases between. The CDR3 length is 12 residues.

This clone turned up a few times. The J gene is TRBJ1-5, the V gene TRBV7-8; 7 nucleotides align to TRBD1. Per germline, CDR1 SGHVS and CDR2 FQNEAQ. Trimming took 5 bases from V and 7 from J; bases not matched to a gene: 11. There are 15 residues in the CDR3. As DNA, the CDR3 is TGTGCCAGCAGCCCAGACACAGGGGCCAGGCAGCCCCAGCATTTT. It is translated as CASSPDTGARQPQHF.

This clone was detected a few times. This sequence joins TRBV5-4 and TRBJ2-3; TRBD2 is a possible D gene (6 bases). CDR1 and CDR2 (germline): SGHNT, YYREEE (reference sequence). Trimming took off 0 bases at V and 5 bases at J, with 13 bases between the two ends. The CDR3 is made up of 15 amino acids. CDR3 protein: CASSLAPEAGDTQYF. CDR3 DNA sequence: TGTGCCAGCAGCTTGGCCCCAGAAGCGGGAGATACGCAGTATTTT.

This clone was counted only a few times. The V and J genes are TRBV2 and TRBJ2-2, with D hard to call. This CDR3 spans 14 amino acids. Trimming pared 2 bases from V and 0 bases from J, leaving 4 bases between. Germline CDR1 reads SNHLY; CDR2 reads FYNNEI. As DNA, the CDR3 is TGTGCCAGCAGTGAACAGCCGAACACCGGGGAGCTGTTTTTT. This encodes CASSEQPNTGELFF.

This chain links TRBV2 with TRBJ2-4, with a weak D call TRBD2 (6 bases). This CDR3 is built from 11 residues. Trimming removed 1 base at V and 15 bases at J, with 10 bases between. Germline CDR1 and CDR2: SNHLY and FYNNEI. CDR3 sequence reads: CASSEGEVTYF. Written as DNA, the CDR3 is TGTGCCAGCAGTGAAGGGGAGGTTACGTACTTC.

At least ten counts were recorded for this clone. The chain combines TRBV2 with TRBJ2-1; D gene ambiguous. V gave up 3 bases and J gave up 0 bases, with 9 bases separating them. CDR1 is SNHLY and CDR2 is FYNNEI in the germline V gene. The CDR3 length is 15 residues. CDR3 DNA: TGTGCCAGCAGTGAGTTAGCCACCTCCTACAATGAGCAGTTCTTC. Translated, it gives CASSELATSYNEQFF.

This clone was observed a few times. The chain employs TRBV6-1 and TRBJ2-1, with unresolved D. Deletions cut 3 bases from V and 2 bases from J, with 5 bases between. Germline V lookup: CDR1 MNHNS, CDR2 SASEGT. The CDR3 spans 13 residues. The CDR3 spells CASSDQPYNEQFF. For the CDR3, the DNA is TGTGCCAGCAGTGATCAGCCCTACAATGAGCAGTTCTTC.

The CDR3 sequence is CASSQDYQRIYGYTF. As DNA, the CDR3 is TGTGCCAGCAGCCAAGATTATCAAAGGATCTATGGCTACACCTTC. The chain has TRBV14 and TRBJ1-2; D unresolved. CDR3 length: 15 residues. V was cut by 0 bases and J by 4 bases, with 12 bases left in between. Germline CDR1 SGHDN, CDR2 FVKESK.

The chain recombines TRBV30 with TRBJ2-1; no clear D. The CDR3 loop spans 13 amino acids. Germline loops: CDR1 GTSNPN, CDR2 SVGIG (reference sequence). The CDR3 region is CTLDRSSYNEQFF. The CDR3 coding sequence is TGTACGTTGGACCGGAGCTCCTACAATGAGCAGTTCTTC.

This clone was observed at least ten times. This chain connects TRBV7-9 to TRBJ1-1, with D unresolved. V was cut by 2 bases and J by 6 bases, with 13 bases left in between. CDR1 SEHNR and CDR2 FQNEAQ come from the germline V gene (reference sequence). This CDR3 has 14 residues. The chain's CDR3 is CASSLFGGLPEAFF. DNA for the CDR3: TGTGCCAGCAGCTTATTCGGAGGTTTGCCTGAAGCTTTCTTT.

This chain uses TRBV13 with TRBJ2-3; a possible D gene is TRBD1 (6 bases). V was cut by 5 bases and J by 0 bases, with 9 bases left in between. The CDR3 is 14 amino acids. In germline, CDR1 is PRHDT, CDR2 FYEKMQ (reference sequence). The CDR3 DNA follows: TGTGCCAGCAGCGAGGACAGCAGCACAGATACGCAGTATTTT. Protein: CASSEDSSTDTQYF.

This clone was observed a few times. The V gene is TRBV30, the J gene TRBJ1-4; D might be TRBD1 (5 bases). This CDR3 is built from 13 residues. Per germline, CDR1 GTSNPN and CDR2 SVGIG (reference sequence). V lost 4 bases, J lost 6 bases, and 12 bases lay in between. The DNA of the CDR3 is TGTGCCTGGACGGGCAGGGTATATGAAAAACTGTTTTTT. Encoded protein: CAWTGRVYEKLFF.

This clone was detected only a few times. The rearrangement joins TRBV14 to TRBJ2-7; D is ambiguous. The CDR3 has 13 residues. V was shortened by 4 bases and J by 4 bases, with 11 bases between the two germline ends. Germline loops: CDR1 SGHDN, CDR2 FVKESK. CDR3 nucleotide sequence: TGTGCCAGCAGCCTCAAAGCTCGGTACGAGCAGTACTTC. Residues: CASSLKARYEQYF.

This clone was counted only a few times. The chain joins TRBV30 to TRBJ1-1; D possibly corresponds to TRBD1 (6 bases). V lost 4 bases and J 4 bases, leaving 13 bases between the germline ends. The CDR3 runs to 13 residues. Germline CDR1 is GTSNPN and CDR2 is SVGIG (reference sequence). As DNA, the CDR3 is TGTGCCTGGAAGAACCAGGGGACCACTGAAGCTTTCTTT. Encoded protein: CAWKNQGTTEAFF.

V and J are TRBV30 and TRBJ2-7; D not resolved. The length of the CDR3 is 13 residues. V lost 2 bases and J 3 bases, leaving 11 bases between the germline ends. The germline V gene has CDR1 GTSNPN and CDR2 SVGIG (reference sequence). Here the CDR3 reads CAWSNGLDYEQYF. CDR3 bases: TGTGCCTGGAGTAACGGGCTTGACTACGAGCAGTACTTC.

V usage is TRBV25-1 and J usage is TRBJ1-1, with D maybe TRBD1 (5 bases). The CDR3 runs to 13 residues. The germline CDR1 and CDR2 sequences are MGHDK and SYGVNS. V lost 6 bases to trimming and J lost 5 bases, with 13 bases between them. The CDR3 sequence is CASRAHEGTEAFF. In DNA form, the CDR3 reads TGTGCCAGCAGGGCCCATGAGGGGACTGAAGCTTTCTTT.

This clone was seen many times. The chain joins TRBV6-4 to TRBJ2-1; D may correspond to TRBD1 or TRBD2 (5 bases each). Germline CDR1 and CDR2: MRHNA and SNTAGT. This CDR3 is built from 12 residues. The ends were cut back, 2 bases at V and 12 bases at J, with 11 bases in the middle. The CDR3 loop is CASSDPQGPQFF. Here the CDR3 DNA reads TGTGCCAGCAGTGACCCCCAGGGACCGCAGTTCTTC.

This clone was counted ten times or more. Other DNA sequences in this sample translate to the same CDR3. CDR3 sequence (DNA): TGTGCCAGCAGTTTACGGGGCTACGAGCAGTACTTC. As protein: CASSLRGYEQYF. This chain connects TRBV27 to TRBJ2-7, with a weak D call TRBD2 (5 bases). V was trimmed by 2 bases and J by 3 bases, leaving 5 bases between them. This CDR3 is built from 12 residues. Germline V CDR1 and CDR2: MNHEY, SMNVEV (reference sequence).

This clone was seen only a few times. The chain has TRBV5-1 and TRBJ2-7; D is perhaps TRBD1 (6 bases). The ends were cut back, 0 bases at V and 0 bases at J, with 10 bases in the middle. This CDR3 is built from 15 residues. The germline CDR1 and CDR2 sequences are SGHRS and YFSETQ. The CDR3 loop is CASSLAGTPSYEQYF. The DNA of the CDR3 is TGCGCCAGCAGCTTGGCCGGGACACCCTCCTACGAGCAGTACTTC.

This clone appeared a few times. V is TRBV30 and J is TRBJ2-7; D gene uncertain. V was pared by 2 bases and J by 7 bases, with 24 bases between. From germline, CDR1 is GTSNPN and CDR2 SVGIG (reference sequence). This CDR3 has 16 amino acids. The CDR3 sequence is CAWSPPFMATALEQYF. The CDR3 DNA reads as TGTGCCTGGAGTCCCCCCTTCATGGCCACGGCCTTAGAGCAGTACTTC.

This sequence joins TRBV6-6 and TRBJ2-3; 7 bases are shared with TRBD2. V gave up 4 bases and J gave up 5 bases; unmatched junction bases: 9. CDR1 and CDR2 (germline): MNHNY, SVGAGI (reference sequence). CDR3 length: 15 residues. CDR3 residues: CASSSQWEGRDTQYF. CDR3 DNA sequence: TGTGCCAGCAGTTCCCAGTGGGAGGGACGAGATACGCAGTATTTT.

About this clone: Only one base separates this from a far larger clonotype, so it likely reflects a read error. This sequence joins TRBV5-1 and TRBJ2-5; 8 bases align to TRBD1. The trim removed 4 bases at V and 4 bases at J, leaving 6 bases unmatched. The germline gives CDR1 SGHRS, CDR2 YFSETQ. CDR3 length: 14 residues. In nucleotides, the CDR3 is TGCGCCAGCAGCCACCGGGACAGGCGAGAGACCCAGTACTTC. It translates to CASSHRDRRETQYF.

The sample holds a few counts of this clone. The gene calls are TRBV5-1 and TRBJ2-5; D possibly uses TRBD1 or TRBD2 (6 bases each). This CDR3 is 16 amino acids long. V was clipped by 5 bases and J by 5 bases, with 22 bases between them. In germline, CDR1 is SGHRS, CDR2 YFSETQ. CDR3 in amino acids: CASSLDWDTGAETQYF. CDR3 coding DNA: TGCGCCAGCAGTCTTGATTGGGACACGGGGGCGGAGACCCAGTACTTC.

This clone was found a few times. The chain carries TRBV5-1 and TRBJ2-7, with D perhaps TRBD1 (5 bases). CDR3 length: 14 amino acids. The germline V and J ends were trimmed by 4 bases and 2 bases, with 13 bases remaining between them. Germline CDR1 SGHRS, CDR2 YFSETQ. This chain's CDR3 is CASSRPDSTYEQYF. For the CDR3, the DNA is TGCGCCAGCAGCCGTCCCGACAGTACCTACGAGCAGTACTTC.

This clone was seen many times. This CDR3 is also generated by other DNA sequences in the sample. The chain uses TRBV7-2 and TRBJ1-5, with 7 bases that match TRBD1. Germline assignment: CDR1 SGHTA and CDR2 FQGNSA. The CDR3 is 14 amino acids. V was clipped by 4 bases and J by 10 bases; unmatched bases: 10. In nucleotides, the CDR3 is TGTGCCAGCAGCTCCGGACAGGTTGTGCTTCCCCAGCATTTT. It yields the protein CASSSGQVVLPQHF. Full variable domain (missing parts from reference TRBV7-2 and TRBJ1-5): GAGVSQSPSNKVTEKGKDVELRCDPISGHTALYWYRQSLGQGLEFLIYFQGNSAPDKSGLPSDRFSAERTGGSVSTLTIQRTQQEDSAVYLCASSSGQVVLPQHFGDGTRLSIL.

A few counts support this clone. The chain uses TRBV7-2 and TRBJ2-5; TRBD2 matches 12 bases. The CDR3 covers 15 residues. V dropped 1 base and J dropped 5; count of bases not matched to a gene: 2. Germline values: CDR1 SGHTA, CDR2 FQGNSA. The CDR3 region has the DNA TGTGCCAGCAGCTTAGTTCTAGCGGGAGGGGAGACCCAGTACTTC. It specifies CASSLVLAGGETQYF.

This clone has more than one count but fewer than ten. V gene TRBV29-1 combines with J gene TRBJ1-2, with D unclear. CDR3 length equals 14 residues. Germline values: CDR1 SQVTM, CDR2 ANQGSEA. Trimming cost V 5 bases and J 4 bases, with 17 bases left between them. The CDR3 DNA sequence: TGCAGCGTTATGGACGCAAGTTCTTTCTATGGCTACACCTTC. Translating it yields CSVMDASSFYGYTF.

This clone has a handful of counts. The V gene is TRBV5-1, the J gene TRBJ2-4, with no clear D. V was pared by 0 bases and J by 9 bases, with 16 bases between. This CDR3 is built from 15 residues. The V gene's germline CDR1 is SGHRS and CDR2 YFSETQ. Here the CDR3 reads CASSLADLPQGIQYF. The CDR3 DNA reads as TGCGCCAGCAGCTTGGCAGACCTCCCCCAAGGCATTCAGTACTTC.

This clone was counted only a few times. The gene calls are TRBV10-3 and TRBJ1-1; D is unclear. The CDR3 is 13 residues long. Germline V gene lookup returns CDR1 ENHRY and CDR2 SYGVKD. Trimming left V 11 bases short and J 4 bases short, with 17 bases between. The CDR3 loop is CASWRGSGTEAFF. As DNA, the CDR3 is TGTGCCTCGTGGAGAGGGTCGGGCACTGAAGCTTTCTTT.

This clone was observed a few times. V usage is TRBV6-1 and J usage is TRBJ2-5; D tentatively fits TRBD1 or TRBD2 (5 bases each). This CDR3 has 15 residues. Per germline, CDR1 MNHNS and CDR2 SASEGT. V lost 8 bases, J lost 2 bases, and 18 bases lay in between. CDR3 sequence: CASYLGAEDQETQYF. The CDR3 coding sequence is TGTGCCAGCTATCTTGGGGCGGAGGATCAAGAGACCCAGTACTTC.